The 31 T cell receptor beta chains given below trace back to one sample, sequenced in a study of cytomegalovirus exposure and HLA in healthy donors listed by TCRdb under 2017. The library was generated by the immunoSEQ multiplex PCR assay. The multiplex PCR relied on a mix of 60 forward primers for TCR Vbeta segments and 13 reverse primers for TCR Jbeta segments. TCRdb limited this immuneACCESS table to in-frame rearrangements with V and J called. A share of clones is missing; checked studies link under half to unresolved V genes, and the rest is unexplained. Here the sample has about 140,000 clones; just under 85% occur a single time. The ten largest clones represent under 2% of the sample. Sequencing used PBMCs. The receptors come from a woman aged 40 to 50 in good health and CMV-seronegative.

The chain employs TRBV5-8 and TRBJ2-5; 7 bases fit TRBD1. There are 14 residues in the CDR3. V lost 5 bases to trimming and J lost 3 bases; unmatched junction nucleotides: 7. The V gene's germline CDR1 is SGHTS and CDR2 YDEGEE. In DNA, the CDR3 is TGTGCCAGCAGGCAACCGGGACAGAAAGAGACCCAGTACTTC. This sequence encodes CASRQPGQKETQYF.

V usage is TRBV7-3 and J usage is TRBJ2-3; 10 nucleotides line up with TRBD1. This CDR3 contains 16 residues. CDR1 and CDR2 (germline): SGHTA, FQGTGA. With V trimmed by 5 bases and J by 3 bases, 8 bases remained unmatched. The CDR3 loop is CASSRQGALVTDTQYF. CDR3 nucleotides: TGTGCCAGCAGCCGACAGGGGGCCCTCGTTACAGATACGCAGTATTTT.

The chain has TRBV11-2 and TRBJ1-1; no clear D gene. Germline V gene data show CDR1 as SGHAT and CDR2 as FQNNGV. V was shortened by 8 bases and J by 8 bases, with 9 bases between the two germline ends. CDR3 size: 10 residues. The CDR3 DNA follows: TGTGCCAGCGAACGGGTCGAAGCTTTCTTT. Translating gives CASERVEAFF.

The rearrangement joins TRBV13 to TRBJ1-1; tentative D call: TRBD1 (6 bases). The CDR3 length is 14 residues. V dropped 3 bases and J dropped 1 base, with 9 bases sitting between them. CDR1 PRHDT and CDR2 FYEKMQ come from the germline V gene (reference sequence). The CDR3 protein is CASSLMTGNTEAFF. The CDR3 DNA reads TGTGCCAGCAGCTTGATGACAGGGAACACTGAAGCTTTCTTT.

This clone appeared a single time. The chain carries TRBV27 and TRBJ1-4; possibly TRBD1 for D (6 bases). The CDR3 covers 15 residues. The V end lost 4 bases, the J end lost 5 bases, and 14 bases lay between the germline ends. Germline-derived CDR1 and CDR2 are MNHEY and SMNVEV (reference sequence). CDR3 sequence: CASSSSWQGNEKLFF. The DNA for the CDR3 is TGTGCCAGCAGTTCGTCCTGGCAGGGGAATGAAAAACTGTTTTTT.

CDR3 DNA: TGTGCCAGCAGCTTGGCAGTCGACAGGGGGCTAACTAATGAAAAACTGTTTTTT. Encoded protein: CASSLAVDRGLTNEKLFF. This chain uses TRBV5-6 with TRBJ1-4; TRBD1 agrees at 10 bases. The CDR3 has 18 residues. Trimming removed 0 bases from V and 1 base from J; junction bases left unmatched: 6. Germline loops: CDR1 SGHDT, CDR2 YYEEEE.

The chain carries TRBV5-4 and TRBJ2-7, with 12 positions matching TRBD2. Looked up from germline, CDR1 is SGHNT and CDR2 is YYREEE (reference sequence). CDR3 size: 14 residues. V was pared by 4 bases and J by 3 bases, with 2 bases of the junction left unmatched. CDR3 bases: TGTGCCAGCAGCCGGGGACTAGCGGGCTACGAGCAGTACTTC. Translating gives CASSRGLAGYEQYF.

This clone was found once. The chain employs TRBV5-1 and TRBJ2-4; 10 bases map to TRBD1. V shed 0 bases, J shed 7 bases, and the junction held 1 base outside the gene matches. The germline gives CDR1 SGHRS, CDR2 YFSETQ. This CDR3 is 14 amino acids long. CDR3 amino acids: CASSLGQGANIQYF. The CDR3 DNA follows: TGCGCCAGCAGCTTGGGACAGGGGGCGAACATTCAGTACTTC.

The chain couples TRBV4-1 to TRBJ2-3; tentatively, D is TRBD2 (6 bases). CDR1 and CDR2 (germline): MGHRA, YSYEKL. This CDR3 spans 16 amino acids. Trimming stripped 3 bases from V and 6 bases from J, with 19 bases between. The CDR3 nucleotides read TGCGCCAGCAGCCACGGGGGAGGAGGGTATTCGGATACGCAGTATTTT. It is translated as CASSHGGGGYSDTQYF.

The V gene is TRBV28, the J gene TRBJ2-7; a weak D match, TRBD1 (5 bases). There are 14 residues in the CDR3. Trimming cost V 6 bases and J 7 bases, with 19 bases left between them. Germline CDR1 is MDHEN and CDR2 is SYDVKM. CDR3 sequence reads: CASSPPDTGMEQYF. Written as DNA, the CDR3 is TGTGCCAGCAGCCCCCCGGACACTGGAATGGAGCAGTACTTC.

This clone was recorded a few times. This chain connects TRBV28 to TRBJ1-5, with D possibly matching TRBD1 (5 bases). Per the germline V gene, CDR1 is MDHEN and CDR2 is SYDVKM. There are 15 residues in the CDR3. V lost 3 bases and J lost 3, with 12 bases in between. CDR3 in DNA: TGTGCCAGCAGTTTGGGCAGGGCGTTCAATCAGCCCCAGCATTTT. This sequence encodes CASSLGRAFNQPQHF.

The chain recombines TRBV7-8 with TRBJ1-4; D uncertain. Per germline, CDR1 SGHVS and CDR2 FQNEAQ. This CDR3 has 15 amino acids. V lost 4 bases to trimming and J lost 0 bases, with 9 bases between them. The CDR3 bases are TGTGCCAGCAGCTCACGGTGGTCAACTAATGAAAAACTGTTTTTT. This gives the protein CASSSRWSTNEKLFF.

A few counts support this clone. The chain employs TRBV5-1 and TRBJ2-3, with TRBD2 matching 11 bases. Germline-derived CDR1 and CDR2 are SGHRS and YFSETQ. Unmatched junction bases numbered 3, after V lost 5 bases and J lost 4 bases. This CDR3 has 14 residues. CDR3 residues: CASRLAGDADTQYF. The CDR3 coding sequence is TGCGCCAGCAGACTAGCGGGAGACGCAGATACGCAGTATTTT.

This clone has just a few counts. This chain uses TRBV11-2 with TRBJ1-5, with D tentatively TRBD1 (5 bases). This CDR3 has 14 residues. In germline, CDR1 is SGHAT, CDR2 FQNNGV. The V gene lost 6 bases and the J gene lost 1 base, with 10 bases spanning the gap. The DNA of the CDR3 is TGTGCCAGCAGTACGGGACTGAGCAATCAGCCCCAGCATTTT. Its translation: CASSTGLSNQPQHF.

The chain uses TRBV4-2 and TRBJ2-1; tentative D call: TRBD2 (5 bases). Germline V lookup: CDR1 LGHNA, CDR2 YNFKEQ. There are 13 residues in the CDR3. The ends were cut back, 1 base at V and 9 bases at J, with 10 bases in the middle. The CDR3 protein is CASSQVSEVEQFF. The CDR3 nucleotides read TGTGCCAGCAGCCAAGTTTCGGAGGTTGAGCAGTTCTTC.

The chain is built from TRBV12-5 and TRBJ2-3; 7 nucleotides match TRBD1. This CDR3 is 16 amino acids long. With V trimmed by 1 base and J by 5 bases, 9 bases remained unmatched. Germline loops: CDR1 LGHNT, CDR2 FRNRAP. DNA of the CDR3: TGTGCTAGTGGTTTGGGGATACAGGGGACGGGAGATACGCAGTATTTT. Its protein is CASGLGIQGTGDTQYF.

This clone showed up just a few times. This chain uses TRBV30 with TRBJ2-1; TRBD2 matches 7 bases. Germline trimming cut 2 bases from V and 4 bases from J; bases unmatched to any gene: 8. The length of the CDR3 is 15 residues. Per germline, CDR1 GTSNPN and CDR2 SVGIG (reference sequence). For the CDR3, the DNA is TGTGCCTGGAGTTGGGGGAGCGGGGCATACAATGAGCAGTTCTTC. The encoded protein is CAWSWGSGAYNEQFF.

This clone was seen more than once but under ten times. The V call is TRBV10-3, the J call TRBJ1-1, with 7 bases fitting TRBD1. J gave up 4 bases and V 0 bases, and 5 bases lay outside the gene matches. The CDR3 contains 15 residues. Germline values: CDR1 ENHRY, CDR2 SYGVKD. DNA of the CDR3: TGTGCCATCAGTGAGTCGGCAGGGGGACGCACTGAAGCTTTCTTT. Its protein is CAISESAGGRTEAFF.

This chain uses TRBV2 with TRBJ2-7; 12 bases are shared with TRBD2. The CDR3 covers 15 residues. Germline V lookup: CDR1 SNHLY, CDR2 FYNNEI. J lost 7 bases, V lost 6 bases, and 10 bases had no gene match. The CDR3 nucleotides read TGTGCCAGCAGCGGTGGTCTAGCGGGAGGGCCAGAGCAGTACTTC. Its translation: CASSGGLAGGPEQYF.

The chain combines TRBV27 with TRBJ2-2; 9 nucleotides line up with TRBD2. The CDR3 contains 16 residues. Germline lookup yields CDR1 MNHEY and CDR2 SMNVEV (reference sequence). V lost 3 bases, J lost 1 base, and 3 bases stayed unmatched. The CDR3 loop reads CASSFILAGNTGELFF. In DNA form, the CDR3 reads TGTGCCAGCAGTTTCATACTAGCGGGGAACACCGGGGAGCTGTTTTTT.

Note on this clone: A read error may account for a junction end that differs from germline. CDR3 in DNA: TGCGCCAGCAGTGAACAGGGTAGGGGCTACGAGCGGTACTTC. As protein: CASSEQGRGYERYF. The chain links TRBV10-2 to TRBJ2-7, with TRBD1 as a possible D gene (6 bases). Germline V gene data show CDR1 as WSHSY and CDR2 as SAAADI. The CDR3 has 14 amino acids.

This clone was seen a few times. The chain links TRBV28 to TRBJ1-6, with D unresolved. Trimming removed 2 bases at V and 5 bases at J, with 4 bases between. The CDR3 consists of 13 residues. Germline V gene sequence: CDR1 MDHEN, CDR2 SYDVKM. The CDR3 DNA reads TGTGCCAGCAGTTTACAGGATAATTCACCCCTCCACTTT. It specifies CASSLQDNSPLHF.

This clone was detected once. The rearrangement uses TRBV4-2 and TRBJ2-1; 9 bases fit TRBD2. CDR1 and CDR2 (germline): LGHNA, YNFKEQ. The V gene end was trimmed by 1 base and the J gene end by 6 bases; junction bases not matched to a gene: 10. The CDR3 runs to 17 residues. CDR3 amino acids: CASSQVLSSGDFNEQFF. The CDR3 region has the DNA TGTGCCAGCAGCCAAGTCCTATCTAGCGGGGACTTCAATGAGCAGTTCTTC.

This chain uses TRBV5-1 with TRBJ1-5; TRBD1 aligns across 7 bases. Per the germline V gene, CDR1 is SGHRS and CDR2 is YFSETQ. CDR3 length: 15 residues. With 0 bases clipped from V and 5 bases from J, the junction kept 5 bases outside the gene matches. The CDR3: CASSLEGTDYQPQHF. CDR3 coding DNA: TGCGCCAGCAGCTTGGAAGGGACAGATTATCAGCCCCAGCATTTT.

J is TRBJ2-7 and V is TRBV29-1; D is perhaps TRBD2 (8 bases). The V end lost 4 bases, the J end lost 3 bases, and 28 bases lay between the germline ends. Germline-derived CDR1 and CDR2 are SQVTM and ANQGSEA. This CDR3 comprises 18 residues. In DNA form, the CDR3 reads TGCAGCGTTGCGCAGGGACAGAGTATGTCCGGGAGGGTCTACGAGCAGTACTTC. Translation gives CSVAQGQSMSGRVYEQYF.

The chain links TRBV4-3 to TRBJ2-3; no clear D gene. V was trimmed by 1 base and J by 2 bases, leaving 4 bases between them. This CDR3 comprises 13 residues. CDR1 LGHNA and CDR2 YSLEER come from the germline V gene. The CDR3 here is CASSQVLTDTQYF. For the CDR3, the DNA is TGCGCCAGCAGCCAAGTCCTCACAGATACGCAGTATTTT.

This sequence joins TRBV7-2 and TRBJ2-2; 8 bases fit TRBD2. CDR1 and CDR2 (germline): SGHTA, FQGNSA. The CDR3 is 16 amino acids. The junction had 8 bases not matched to a gene; V was cut back by 5 bases and J by 3 bases. CDR3 loop: CASSPRVAGYTGELFF. For the CDR3, the DNA is TGTGCCAGCAGCCCCCGGGTAGCGGGGTACACCGGGGAGCTGTTTTTT.

CDR3 in amino acids: CASSLEGIGRGPMNTEAFF. The DNA of the CDR3 is TGTGCCAGCAGCTTAGAAGGGATCGGGAGGGGGCCGATGAACACTGAAGCTTTCTTT. The V gene is TRBV7-9, the J gene TRBJ1-1; 7 nucleotides line up with TRBD1. Germline CDR1 reads SEHNR; CDR2 reads FQNEAQ (reference sequence). The CDR3 totals 19 residues. V lost 1 base, J lost 0 bases, and 14 bases stayed unmatched.

The CDR3: CASSQAGSKGNEQFF. CDR3 DNA: TGTGCCAGCAGCCAAGCCGGGAGTAAGGGGAATGAGCAGTTCTTC. The V call is TRBV4-2, the J call TRBJ2-1, with D possibly being TRBD2 (6 bases). CDR3 size: 15 residues. Germline assignment: CDR1 LGHNA and CDR2 YNFKEQ. V lost 1 base and J lost 7, with 14 bases in between.

The chain is built from TRBV7-8 and TRBJ2-1, with 9 nucleotides matching TRBD2. The CDR3 consists of 15 residues. Unmatched junction bases numbered 5, after V lost 4 bases and J lost 4 bases. CDR1 is SGHVS, CDR2 FQNEAQ, per germline. The DNA of the CDR3 is TGTGCCAGCAGCTACTCTAGCGGGGAGTACAATGAGCAGTTCTTC. Its translation is CASSYSSGEYNEQFF.

The CDR3 is CASSIDLRGLNTGELFF. The CDR3 region has the DNA TGTGCCAGTAGTATAGACCTGAGGGGGCTAAACACCGGGGAGCTGTTTTTT. V is TRBV19 and J is TRBJ2-2; 7 nucleotides match TRBD1. The CDR3 is 17 residues long. V dropped 0 bases and J dropped 2; count of bases not matched to a gene: 6. Germline CDR1 and CDR2: LNHDA and SQIVND (reference sequence).